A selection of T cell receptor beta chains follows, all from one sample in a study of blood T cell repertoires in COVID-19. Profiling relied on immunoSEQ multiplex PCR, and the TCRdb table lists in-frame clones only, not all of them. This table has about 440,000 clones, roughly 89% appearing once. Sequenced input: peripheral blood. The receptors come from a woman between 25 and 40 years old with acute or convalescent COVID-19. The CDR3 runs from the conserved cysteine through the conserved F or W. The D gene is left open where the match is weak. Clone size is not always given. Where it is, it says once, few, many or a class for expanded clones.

cdr3_nt: TGTGCCAGCAGTCTAGTGGGGGCTCCGAACACCGGGGAGCTGTTTTTT
cdr3_aa: CASSLVGAPNTGELFF
cdr3_length: 16
clone_size: NA
j_call: TRBJ2-2
v_call: TRBV5-4
d_call: NA

cdr3_nt: TGTGCCACCAGTGATTTCCGGGACAGGGACACCGGGGAGCTGTTTTTT
cdr3_aa: CATSDFRDRDTGELFF
cdr3_length: 16
clone_size: NA
j_call: TRBJ2-2
v_call: TRBV24-1
d_call: TRBD1

cdr3_nt: TGCGCCAGCAGCCAACTCCTGATGGGACAGGGGAAAAATACGCAGTATTTT
cdr3_aa: CASSQLLMGQGKNTQYF
cdr3_length: 17
clone_size: once
j_call: TRBJ2-3
v_call: TRBV4-1
d_call: TRBD1

cdr3_nt: TGTGCCAGCAGTGACGACCGGACAGGGTTAAGGGGCGAGCAGTACTTC
cdr3_aa: CASSDDRTGLRGEQYF
cdr3_length: 16
clone_size: NA
j_call: TRBJ2-7
v_call: TRBV6-1
d_call: TRBD1

cdr3_nt: TGTGCCAGCAGACCACGGACAGGGCCAAATCAGCCCCAGCATTTT
cdr3_aa: CASRPRTGPNQPQHF
cdr3_length: 15
clone_size: NA
j_call: TRBJ1-5
v_call: TRBV6-5
d_call: TRBD1

cdr3_nt: TGTGCCAGCAGCTTGGACAGGCGACAGACCCAGTACTTC
cdr3_aa: CASSLDRRQTQYF
cdr3_length: 13
clone_size: NA
j_call: TRBJ2-5
v_call: TRBV5-5
d_call: NA

cdr3_nt: TGCGCCAGCAACCAACTAGCGGGGGTTGACAATGAGCAGTTCTTC
cdr3_aa: CASNQLAGVDNEQFF
cdr3_length: 15
clone_size: NA
j_call: TRBJ2-1
v_call: TRBV4-1
d_call: TRBD2

cdr3_nt: TGCGCCAGCAGCCAGCTACAGGGGTTCGGAGAGCAGTACTTC
cdr3_aa: CASSQLQGFGEQYF
cdr3_length: 14
clone_size: NA
j_call: TRBJ2-7
v_call: TRBV4-1
d_call: TRBD1

cdr3_nt: TGTGCCAGCAGCTTACCGGGGATCTACGAGCAGTACTTC
cdr3_aa: CASSLPGIYEQYF
cdr3_length: 13
clone_size: few
j_call: TRBJ2-7
v_call: TRBV5-4
d_call: NA

cdr3_nt: TGTGCCAGCAGCCCGGACGGGGGAGGTTCCTACGAGCAGTACTTC
cdr3_aa: CASSPDGGGSYEQYF
cdr3_length: 15
clone_size: NA
j_call: TRBJ2-7
v_call: TRBV7-9
d_call: NA

cdr3_nt: TGTGCCAGCAGCGCGGGGACAGGGACTGAAGCTTTCTTT
cdr3_aa: CASSAGTGTEAFF
cdr3_length: 13
clone_size: NA
j_call: TRBJ1-1
v_call: TRBV11-2
d_call: TRBD1

cdr3_nt: TGTGCCAGCAGCTCACTACGACTAGCGGGGGATTACGAGCAGTACTTC
cdr3_aa: CASSSLRLAGDYEQYF
cdr3_length: 16
clone_size: NA
j_call: TRBJ2-7
v_call: TRBV7-9
d_call: TRBD2

cdr3_nt: TGCGCCAGCAGCTTAGGACCCGGGGGTGACGAGACCCAGTACTTC
cdr3_aa: CASSLGPGGDETQYF
cdr3_length: 15
clone_size: few
j_call: TRBJ2-5
v_call: TRBV5-1
d_call: NA

cdr3_nt: TGTGCCAGCAGGGGCGAGGACAGGGTAAATTCACCCCTCCACTTT
cdr3_aa: CASRGEDRVNSPLHF
cdr3_length: 15
clone_size: NA
j_call: TRBJ1-6
v_call: TRBV2
d_call: TRBD1